The clone carrying this T cell receptor (beta chain) was seen a handful of times. The CDR3 extends over 18 amino acids. Losses at the gene ends were 3 bases for V and 0 bases for J; bases not matched to a gene: 10. Per the germline V gene, CDR1 is LGHDT and CDR2 is YNNKEL (reference sequence). The data are from a study of CD8+CD57+ T cells in acquired aplastic anemia. The study profiled TCR beta VDJ and CDR3 using genomic DNA as template. TCRdb re-derived calls from the reads in MiXCR, one entry per CDR3 protein. The data hold about 160,000 distinct CDR3 sequences, with around 50% observed a single time. All patients picked for sequencing had shown, by flow cytometry, an expansion of CD8+CD57+ cells. Each patient gave a blood sample that was collected before any therapy had been received.

Sequences were obtained from sorted CD4+, CD8+, or CD8+CD57+ T cells (not recorded which) from PBMCs. The rearrangement joins TRBV3-1 to TRBJ2-1; TRBD2 matches at 8 bases. The TCR originated in a human donor with aplastic anemia. The CDR3 DNA reads TGTGCCAGCAGCCATCTTGAAAGCGGGAGAGGCTCCTACAATGAGCAGTTCTTC. Translating it yields CASSHLESGRGSYNEQFF.